This T cell receptor beta chain was obtained from a study of response to subunit inactivated influenza vaccine (dated by TCRdb to the late 2010s). Broadly, across the study: To follow how T cells responded to a trivalent subunit inactivated influenza vaccine, the researchers relied on deep quantitative profiling of the T cell receptor repertoire.

As to this clonotype: Its cognate antigen has yet to be identified. No base-level quality is on record; no much larger clone is a single base apart.

The method behind the library was RT-PCR. TCRdb records Illumina HiSeq 2500 as the sequencer. TCRdb handled the public reads itself, with Q25 trimming in fastp and clone calling in MiXCR, and kept productive beta chains. Rows with one shared CDR3 protein collapse into an entry with the most common genes and DNA. This sample comprises about 520,000 distinct CDR3 sequences, around 25% of them detected only once. Of the sample, 1.9% falls within the top ten clones. The germline V gene sets CDR1 to SGHTA and CDR2 to FQGNSA. V and J are truncated by 1 base and 4 bases respectively, leaving an intervening sequence of 8 bases. The CDR3 has 14 amino acids, counting the end cysteine and phenylalanine. Solely the CDR3 DNA is kept, with 42 bases framed from the first base. Results and caveats for the whole study, not just this receptor: According to the authors, only a limited number of new T cells may be recruited by each seasonal influenza vaccination.

Sequenced material: CD4+ T cells sorted from PBMCs, taken 4 to 6 days after vaccination. The sequence was obtained from a man aged 50 or older who received an inactivated influenza vaccine. Donor details come from another sample of the same person, matched by shared clones. The V and J segments used are TRBV7-2 and TRBJ2-1; the D gene lacks a confident call. The nucleotide sequence reads as follows: TGTGCCAGCAGCTTAGGTGCGGAGTACAATGAGCAGTTCTTC. It specifies CASSLGAEYNEQFF.